This T cell receptor beta chain appears in the sequencing data of a study of regulatory T cells in long-lasting Graves disease. TCR beta libraries were built with iRepertoire HTBI primers and Arm-PCR of CDR3 regions. TCRdb reprocessed the multiplex PCR reads via MiXCR and lists one record per CDR3 protein. The sample includes more than 450,000 distinct CDR3 sequences, around 12% of them seen just once. Unmatched junction bases numbered 3, after V lost 1 base and J lost 1 base. This CDR3 has 16 residues. From germline, CDR1 is SGHDN and CDR2 FVKESK. The time point is: newly diagnosed GD, antithyroid drugs for less than 3 months. The TCR library was made from RNA extracted from PBMCs. The authors diagnosed Graves' disease using American Thyroid Association guidelines. There are many counts of this clonotype. A further study also used this sample, focusing on T cells in Graves' hyperthyroidism and ophthalmopathy.

The source of this sequence is a woman younger than 45 with Graves disease. This chain connects TRBV14 to TRBJ2-3; 9 positions agree with TRBD1. The sample consisted of peripheral blood mononuclear cells (PBMCs), taken at new diagnosis, from a patient treated with antithyroid drugs. The CDR3 coding sequence is TGTGCCAGCAGCCAAGGGACAGGGGTCCGCACAGATACGCAGTATTTT. It encodes CASSQGTGVRTDTQYF.